This T cell receptor beta chain was recorded in a study of OX40 agonist ivuxolimab in advanced cancers. Whole-study context: Of the participants, roughly 40% had some prior anti-PD-1, anti-PD-L1 or anti-CTLA-4 therapy, which was allowed.

The method was immunoSEQ multiplex PCR; TCRdb's version includes in-frame clones alone and lacks a portion of them. The sample includes roughly 70,000 clones, almost 90% of them seen just once. For this clone: Its antigen is unidentified.

Study results and limitations: Clonal expansion by week 6 occurred in CD4+ and CD8+ blood T cells (at 0.1 to 3.0 mg/kg). The authors also found low normalized T-cell clonal expansion in some nonresponders.

The TCR was taken from an adult with an advanced solid tumor such as melanoma, head and neck, liver or kidney cancer. This material consisted of CD4+ or CD8+ T cells sorted from blood, taken in a trial of the OX40 agonist ivuxolimab.

The CDR3 region is CASTRLAEAAGELFF. DNA of the CDR3: TGTGCCAGCACCCGACTAGCGGAGGCGGCCGGGGAGCTGTTTTTT. This chain uses TRBV2 with TRBJ2-2; TRBD2 matches at 9 bases. The junction had 9 bases not matched to a gene; V was cut back by 7 bases and J by 6 bases. The CDR3 totals 15 residues. Germline CDR1 and CDR2: SNHLY and FYNNEI.